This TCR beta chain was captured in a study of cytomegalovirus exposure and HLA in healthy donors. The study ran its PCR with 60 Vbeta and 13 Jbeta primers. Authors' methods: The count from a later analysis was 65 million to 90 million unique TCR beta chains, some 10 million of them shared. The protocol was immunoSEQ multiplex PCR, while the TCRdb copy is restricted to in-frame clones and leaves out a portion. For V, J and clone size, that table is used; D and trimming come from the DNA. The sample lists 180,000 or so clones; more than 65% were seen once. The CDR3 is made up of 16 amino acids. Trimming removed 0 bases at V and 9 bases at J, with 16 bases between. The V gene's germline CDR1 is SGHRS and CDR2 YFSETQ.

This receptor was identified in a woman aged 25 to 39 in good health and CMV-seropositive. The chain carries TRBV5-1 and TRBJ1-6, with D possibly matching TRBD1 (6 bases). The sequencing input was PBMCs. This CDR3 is CASSLEGEGRGSPLHF. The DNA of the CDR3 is TGCGCCAGCAGCTTGGAGGGGGAGGGCCGGGGTTCACCCCTCCACTTT.